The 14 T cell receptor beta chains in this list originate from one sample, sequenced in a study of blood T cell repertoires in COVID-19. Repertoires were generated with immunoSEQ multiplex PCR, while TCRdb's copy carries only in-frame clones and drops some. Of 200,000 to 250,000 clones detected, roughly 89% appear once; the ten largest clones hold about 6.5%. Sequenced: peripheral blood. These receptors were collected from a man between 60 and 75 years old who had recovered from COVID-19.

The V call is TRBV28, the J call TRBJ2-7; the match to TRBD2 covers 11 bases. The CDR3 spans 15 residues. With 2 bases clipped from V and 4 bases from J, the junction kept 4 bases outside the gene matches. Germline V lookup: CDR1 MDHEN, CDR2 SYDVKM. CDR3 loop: CASSLPGTSGYEQYF. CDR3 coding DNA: TGTGCCAGCAGTTTACCCGGGACTAGCGGTTACGAGCAGTACTTC.

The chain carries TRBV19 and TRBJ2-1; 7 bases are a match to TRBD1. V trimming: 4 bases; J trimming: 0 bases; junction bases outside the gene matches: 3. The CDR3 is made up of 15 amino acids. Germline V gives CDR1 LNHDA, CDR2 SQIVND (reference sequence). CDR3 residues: CASSTDRSSYNEQFF. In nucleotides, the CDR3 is TGTGCCAGTAGTACGGACAGGAGCTCCTACAATGAGCAGTTCTTC.

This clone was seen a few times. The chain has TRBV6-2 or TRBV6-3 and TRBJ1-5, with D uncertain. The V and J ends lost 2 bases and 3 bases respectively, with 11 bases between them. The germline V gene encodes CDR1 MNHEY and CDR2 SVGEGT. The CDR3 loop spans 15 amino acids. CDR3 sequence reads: CASSYQDSYNQPQHF. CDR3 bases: TGTGCCAGCAGTTACCAGGACTCTTACAATCAGCCCCAGCATTTT.

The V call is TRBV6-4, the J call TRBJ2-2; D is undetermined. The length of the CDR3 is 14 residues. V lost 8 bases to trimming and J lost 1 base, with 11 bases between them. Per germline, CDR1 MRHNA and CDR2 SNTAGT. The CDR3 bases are TGTGCCAGCCCCTGGGCCCTGAACACCGGGGAGCTGTTTTTT. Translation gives CASPWALNTGELFF.

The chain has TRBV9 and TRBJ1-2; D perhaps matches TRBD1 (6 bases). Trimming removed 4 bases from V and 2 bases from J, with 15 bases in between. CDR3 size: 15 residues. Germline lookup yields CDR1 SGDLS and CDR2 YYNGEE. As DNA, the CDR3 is TGTGCCAGCAGCTTCACCGGACAGATGAACTATGGCTACACCTTC. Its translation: CASSFTGQMNYGYTF.

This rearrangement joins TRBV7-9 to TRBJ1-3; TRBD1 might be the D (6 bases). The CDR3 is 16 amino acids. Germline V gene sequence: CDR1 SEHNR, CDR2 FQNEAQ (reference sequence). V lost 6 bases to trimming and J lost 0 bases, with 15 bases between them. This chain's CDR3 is CASRRDGQISGNTIYF. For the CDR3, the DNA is TGTGCCAGCAGACGGGACGGACAGATCTCTGGAAACACCATATATTTT.

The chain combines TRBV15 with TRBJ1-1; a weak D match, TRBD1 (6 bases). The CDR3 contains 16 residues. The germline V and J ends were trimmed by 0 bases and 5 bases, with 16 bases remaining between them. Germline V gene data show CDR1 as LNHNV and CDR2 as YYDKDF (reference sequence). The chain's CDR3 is CATSREGGAHFTEAFF. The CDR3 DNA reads TGTGCCACCAGCAGAGAAGGGGGGGCACATTTTACTGAAGCTTTCTTT.

The CDR3: CASSAGVASSNSNQPQHF. CDR3 sequence (DNA): TGTGCCAGCAGCGCGGGGGTCGCGAGCTCCAATAGCAATCAGCCCCAGCATTTT. The chain combines TRBV7-8 with TRBJ1-5; a weak D match, TRBD1 (5 bases). This CDR3 spans 18 amino acids. The V gene's germline CDR1 is SGHVS and CDR2 FQNEAQ. Deletions cut 5 bases from V and 0 bases from J, with 20 bases between.

The CDR3 sequence: CASSLGTGYLANEKLFF. DNA for the CDR3: TGCGCCAGCAGCTTGGGAACAGGGTACCTAGCTAATGAAAAACTGTTTTTT. The chain couples TRBV5-1 to TRBJ1-4; perhaps TRBD1 as D (6 bases). The CDR3 runs 17 residues. From germline, CDR1 is SGHRS and CDR2 YFSETQ. The ends were cut back, 0 bases at V and 3 bases at J, with 15 bases in the middle.

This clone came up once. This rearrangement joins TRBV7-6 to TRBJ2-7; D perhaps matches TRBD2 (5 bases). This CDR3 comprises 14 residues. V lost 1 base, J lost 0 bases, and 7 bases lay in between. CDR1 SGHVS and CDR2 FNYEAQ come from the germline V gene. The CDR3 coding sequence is TGTGCCAGCAGCTTAGGGGAGTTCTCCTACGAGCAGTACTTC. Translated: CASSLGEFSYEQYF.

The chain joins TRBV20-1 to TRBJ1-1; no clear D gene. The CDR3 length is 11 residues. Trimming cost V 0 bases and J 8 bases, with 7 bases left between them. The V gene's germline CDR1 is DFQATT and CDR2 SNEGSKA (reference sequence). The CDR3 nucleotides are TGCAGTGCTAGAGAGGCCCTCGAAGCTTTCTTT. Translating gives CSAREALEAFF.

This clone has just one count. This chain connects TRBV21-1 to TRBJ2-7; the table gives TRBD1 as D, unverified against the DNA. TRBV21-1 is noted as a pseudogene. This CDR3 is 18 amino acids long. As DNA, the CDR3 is TGTGCCAGCAGCAAGGCCCCCCTGGGAGGGACAGGGAGGTACGAGCAGTACTTC. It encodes CASSKAPLGGTGRYEQYF.

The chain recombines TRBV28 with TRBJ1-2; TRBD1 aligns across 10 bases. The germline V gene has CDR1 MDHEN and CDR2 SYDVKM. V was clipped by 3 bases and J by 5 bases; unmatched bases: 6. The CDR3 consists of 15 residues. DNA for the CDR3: TGTGCCAGCAGTTTGGCCCGGACAGGGGGTTATGGCTACACCTTC. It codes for CASSLARTGGYGYTF.

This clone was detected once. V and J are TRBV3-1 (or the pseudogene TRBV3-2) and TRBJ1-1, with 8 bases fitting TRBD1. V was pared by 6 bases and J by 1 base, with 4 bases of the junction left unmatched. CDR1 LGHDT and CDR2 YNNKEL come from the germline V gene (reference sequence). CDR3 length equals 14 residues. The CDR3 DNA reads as TGTGCCAGCAGGTACAGGGGGGAGAACACTGAAGCTTTCTTT. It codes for CASRYRGENTEAFF.